This is a list of T cell receptor beta chains from one sample in a study of identical twins. MiXCR, applied by TCRdb to the 5' RACE reads, yields one record per CDR3 protein. The data show 250,000 or so distinct CDR3 sequences, over 9.5% seen once. The same data also went into a second study, on yellow fever vaccine responses in identical twins.

The sequencing sample was made of memory (CD45RO+) T cells sorted from blood. The source of these receptors is a woman aged 18 to 35 in good health. CDR3s include the opening cysteine and the closing phenylalanine or tryptophan. Each record gives: clone size, J gene, D gene, V gene, CDR3 protein, CDR3 DNA. The D gene is left open where the match is weak. Clone size is shown for a subset of rows, as once, few, many or a class of expanded clone.

NA,TRBJ2-3,TRBD2,TRBV20-1,CSASIPRLATDTQYF,TGCAGTGCTAGCATCCCCCGACTAGCCACAGATACGCAGTATTTT
few,TRBJ2-7,NA,TRBV15,CATSRDSGAREQYF,TGTGCCACCAGCAGAGATTCAGGAGCGAGGGAGCAGTACTTC
few,TRBJ2-3,TRBD2,TRBV12-3/TRBV12-4,CASSSPWASGETTSTDTQYF,TGTGCCAGCAGTTCCCCTTGGGCTAGCGGGGAAACCACTAGCACAGATACGCAGTATTTT
few,TRBJ2-5,NA,TRBV28,CASSWGRETQYF,TGTGCCAGCAGTTGGGGTCGAGAGACCCAGTACTTC
NA,TRBJ2-6,NA,TRBV29-1,CSAQGRSSSGANVLTF,TGCAGCGCCCAGGGCCGGTCAAGCTCTGGGGCCAACGTCCTGACTTTC
few,TRBJ2-7,NA,TRBV2,CASSERDTSYEQYF,TGTGCCAGCAGTGAGCGGGATACCTCCTACGAGCAGTACTTC
once,TRBJ2-5,NA,TRBV29-1,CSVKTDRQETQYF,TGCAGCGTTAAGACAGACAGACAAGAGACCCAGTACTTC
NA,TRBJ2-1,TRBD1,TRBV2,CASSDPGQGILSSYNEQFF,TGTGCCAGCAGTGACCCGGGACAGGGAATCCTTAGCTCCTACAATGAGCAGTTCTTC
NA,TRBJ2-7,NA,TRBV9,CASSATGSREQYF,TGTGCCAGCAGCGCCACAGGGTCGAGGGAGCAGTACTTC
many,TRBJ1-1,NA,TRBV10-3,CAIRQMNTEAFF,TGTGCCATTAGACAGATGAACACTGAAGCTTTCTTT
NA,TRBJ2-7,TRBD1,TRBV29-1,CSGLRDRAGEQYF,TGCAGCGGCCTTAGAGACAGGGCTGGCGAGCAGTACTTC
NA,TRBJ2-6,TRBD2,TRBV11-1,CASSSNLAGGSGANVLTF,TGTGCCAGCAGCTCAAACCTAGCGGGGGGCTCTGGGGCCAACGTCCTGACTTTC
few,TRBJ2-7,TRBD1,TRBV6-2/TRBV6-3,CASRLGTGEQYF,TGTGCCAGCAGGCTCGGGACAGGGGAACAGTACTTC
few,TRBJ2-1,TRBD2,TRBV24-1,CATSDPGLGGEQFF,TGTGCCACCAGTGATCCGGGACTAGGAGGTGAGCAGTTCTTC
few,TRBJ1-2,NA,TRBV19,CASSTQVPGASSHGYTF,TGTGCCAGTAGTACCCAGGTGCCAGGGGCCTCTAGCCATGGCTACACCTTC
NA,TRBJ1-1,NA,TRBV18,CASSPDLKSGEAFF,TGTGCCAGCTCACCGGACCTGAAATCGGGTGAAGCTTTCTTT
few,TRBJ2-7,TRBD1,TRBV20-1,CSAPRDRAYEQYF,TGCAGTGCTCCTCGGGACAGGGCCTACGAGCAGTACTTC
many,TRBJ2-7,TRBD2,TRBV4-3,CASSHSGLAGGYEQYF,TGCGCCAGCAGCCATTCCGGACTAGCGGGGGGCTACGAGCAGTACTTC
few,TRBJ2-3,NA,TRBV30,CAWSVPSMSTDTQYF,TGTGCCTGGAGTGTACCTAGCATGAGCACAGATACGCAGTATTTT
once,TRBJ2-5,NA,TRBV6-2/TRBV6-3,CASTDFGETQYF,TGTGCCAGTACTGACTTCGGGGAGACCCAGTACTTC
few,TRBJ2-3,NA,TRBV4-3,CASSQARVGRDTQYF,TGCGCCAGCAGCCAAGCCCGCGTGGGTAGAGATACGCAGTATTTT
many,TRBJ2-3,TRBD2,TRBV9,CASSPYVGGYGDTQYF,TGTGCCAGCAGCCCCTATGTGGGGGGGTACGGAGATACGCAGTATTTT
few,TRBJ1-5,NA,TRBV12-3/TRBV12-4,CASTLTEGSNQPQHF,TGTGCCAGCACCCTAACAGAGGGTAGCAATCAGCCCCAGCATTTT
NA,TRBJ1-1,NA,TRBV27,CASSLSGTLNTEAFF,TGTGCCAGCAGTTTATCCGGGACACTGAACACTGAAGCTTTCTTT
many,TRBJ1-1,NA,TRBV12-3/TRBV12-4,CATSIRNTEAFF,TGTGCCACCTCAATAAGGAACACTGAAGCTTTCTTT
few,TRBJ2-5,TRBD2,TRBV6-1,CASSQTSRETQYF,TGTGCCAGCAGCCAGACTAGCCGGGAGACCCAGTACTTC